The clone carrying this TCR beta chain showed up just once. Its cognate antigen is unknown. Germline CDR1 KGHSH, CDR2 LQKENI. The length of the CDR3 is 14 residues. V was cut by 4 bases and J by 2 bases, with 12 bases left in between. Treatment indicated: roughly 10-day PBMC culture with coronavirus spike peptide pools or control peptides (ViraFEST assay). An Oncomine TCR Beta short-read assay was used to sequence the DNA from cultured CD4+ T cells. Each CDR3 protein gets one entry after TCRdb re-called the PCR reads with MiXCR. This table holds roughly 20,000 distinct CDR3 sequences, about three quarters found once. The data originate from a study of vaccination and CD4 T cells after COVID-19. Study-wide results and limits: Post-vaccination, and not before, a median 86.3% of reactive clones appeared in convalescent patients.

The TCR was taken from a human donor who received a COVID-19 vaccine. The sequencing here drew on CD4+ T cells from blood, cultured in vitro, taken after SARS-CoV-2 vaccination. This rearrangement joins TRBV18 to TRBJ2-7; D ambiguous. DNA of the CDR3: TGTGCCAGCTCACTTGGGCCGATAGCCTACGAGCAGTACTTC. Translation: CASSLGPIAYEQYF.